The 19 T cell receptor beta chains below all came from one sample that was sequenced in a study of monozygotic twins with inflammatory bowel disease. TCRdb re-analyzed the 5' RACE reads; it lists each CDR3 protein once, without DNA. The listing records 150,000 to 200,000 distinct CDR3 sequences. Input material: blood. These receptors were obtained from a human donor with ulcerative colitis or Crohn's disease, or a healthy co-twin of an affected twin (not recorded which).

This chain uses TRBV4-3 with TRBJ2-3; absent DNA, TCRdb's TRBD1 call cannot be checked. CDR3 length equals 16 residues. Germline CDR1 and CDR2: LGHNA and YSLEER. This CDR3 is CASSQGYQGRGDTQYF.

V and J are TRBV12-3 or TRBV12-4 and TRBJ1-5; TCRdb calls TRBD1, which cannot be checked without DNA. The CDR3 runs 16 residues. This CDR3 reads CASSSTSRIGHQPQHF.

V and J are TRBV5-1 and TRBJ2-3. The V gene's germline CDR1 is SGHRS and CDR2 YFSETQ. The CDR3 has 12 residues. The chain's CDR3 is CASSLDRDTQYF.

The chain recombines TRBV29-1 with TRBJ1-2. From germline, CDR1 is SQVTM and CDR2 ANQGSEA. The CDR3 runs 13 residues. Here the CDR3 reads CSVGRRGGLGYTF.

J is TRBJ2-4 and V is TRBV2; TCRdb designates TRBD1, a call that cannot be tested without DNA. Germline V gives CDR1 SNHLY, CDR2 FYNNEI. This CDR3 has 19 residues. The chain's CDR3 is CASSELRGPHTLAKNIQYF.

This chain joins TRBV5-1 and TRBJ1-1; TCRdb calls TRBD1, which cannot be checked without DNA. CDR3 length: 16 amino acids. Germline V CDR1 and CDR2: SGHRS, YFSETQ. CDR3 loop: CASTEQAAGLNTEAFF.

V and J are TRBV6-6 and TRBJ1-5. The CDR3 spans 12 residues. The germline V gene has CDR1 MNHNY and CDR2 SVGAGI (reference sequence). CDR3 amino acids: CASSSRYQPQHF.

The V call is TRBV7-9, the J call TRBJ1-1; there is no DNA to check the TCRdb D call of TRBD1. The CDR3 has 14 amino acids. Germline values: CDR1 SEHNR, CDR2 FQNEAQ (reference sequence). CDR3 loop: CASSLAQGRTEAFF.

The chain joins TRBV28 to TRBJ1-5; no DNA is available, so the TRBD1 call from TCRdb remains unchecked. The germline gives CDR1 MDHEN, CDR2 SYDVKM. The CDR3 sequence is 15 residues long. CDR3 amino acids: CASSSTGGIDQPQHF.

The chain couples TRBV24-1 to TRBJ2-1. CDR3 length: 13 residues. CDR1 KGHDR and CDR2 SFDVKD come from the germline V gene. CDR3 loop: CATSDSAYYEQFF.

The genes are TRBV3-1 and TRBJ1-2. Per germline, CDR1 LGHDT and CDR2 YNNKEL (reference sequence). The CDR3 extends over 13 amino acids. The CDR3 is CASTSTQNYGYTF. The entire variable domain, with the rest obtained from reference TRBV3-1 and TRBJ1-2, is as follows: DTAVSQTPKYLVTQMGNDKSIKCEQNLGHDTMYWYKQDSKKFLKIMFSYNNKELIINETVPNRFSPKSPDKAHLNLHINSLELGDSAVYFCASTSTQNYGYTFGSGTRLTVV.

The V call is TRBV10-3, the J call TRBJ2-5; TCRdb gives TRBD1 as the D gene, but with no DNA this cannot be confirmed. This CDR3 has 15 amino acids. Germline V gene data show CDR1 as ENHRY and CDR2 as SYGVKD. The CDR3 is CAISFARTGQETQYF.

The V gene is TRBV28, the J gene TRBJ1-5; TCRdb lists TRBD1, though no DNA is available to test this call. Germline V lookup: CDR1 MDHEN, CDR2 SYDVKM. The CDR3 covers 14 residues. CDR3 sequence: CAILDSYSNQPQHF.

The V call is TRBV29-1, the J call TRBJ1-1; the TRBD1 assignment by TCRdb is unverifiable without DNA. Germline V CDR1 and CDR2: SQVTM, ANQGSEA. The CDR3 loop spans 15 amino acids. CDR3 region: CSTVHNHRGSTEAFF.

The rearrangement joins TRBV4-2 to TRBJ2-3; checking the TCRdb D call of TRBD1 is not possible without DNA. Germline V gene data show CDR1 as LGHNA and CDR2 as YNFKEQ. The CDR3 is 16 amino acids. CDR3 protein: CASSQDRAGSTDTQYF.

V gene TRBV6-6 combines with J gene TRBJ1-4; TCRdb calls TRBD1, which cannot be checked without DNA. CDR3 size: 14 residues. CDR1 and CDR2 from the germline V gene are MNHNY and SVGAGI (reference sequence). The CDR3 loop is CASIKGGTNEKLCF.

CDR3 residues: CASSVGPILYEQYF. The chain recombines TRBV9 with TRBJ2-7; TCRdb designates TRBD2, a call that cannot be tested without DNA. The CDR3 consists of 14 residues. Germline V gives CDR1 SGDLS, CDR2 YYNGEE.

V and J are TRBV7-9 and TRBJ2-1; absent DNA, TCRdb's TRBD2 call cannot be checked. The V gene's germline CDR1 is SEHNR and CDR2 FQNEAQ (reference sequence). The CDR3 is made up of 15 amino acids. The CDR3 sequence: CASSLVGTSKGEQFF.

The V gene is TRBV5-1, the J gene TRBJ2-3. This CDR3 region has 15 residues. Germline values: CDR1 SGHRS, CDR2 YFSETQ. The CDR3 is CASSLEAERTDTQYF.